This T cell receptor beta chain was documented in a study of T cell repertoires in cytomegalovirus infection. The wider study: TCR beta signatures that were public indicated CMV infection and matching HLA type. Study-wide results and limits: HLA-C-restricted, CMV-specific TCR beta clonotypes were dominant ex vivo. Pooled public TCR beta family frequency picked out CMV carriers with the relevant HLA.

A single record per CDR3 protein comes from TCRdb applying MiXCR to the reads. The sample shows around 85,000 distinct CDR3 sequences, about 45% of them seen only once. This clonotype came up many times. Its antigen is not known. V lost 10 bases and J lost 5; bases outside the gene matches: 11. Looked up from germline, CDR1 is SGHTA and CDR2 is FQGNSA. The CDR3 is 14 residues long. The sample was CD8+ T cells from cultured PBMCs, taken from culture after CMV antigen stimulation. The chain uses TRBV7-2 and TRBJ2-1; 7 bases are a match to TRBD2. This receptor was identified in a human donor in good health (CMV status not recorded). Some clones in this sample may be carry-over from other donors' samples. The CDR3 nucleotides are TGTGCCATACGGATACTAGCGCCAGACAATGAGCAGTTCTTC. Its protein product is CAIRILAPDNEQFF.